The sequence of this T cell receptor (beta chain) was determined in a study of identical twins. Study-wide results and limits: These conclusions were based on statistical analysis (cross-sectional, not following the same donors). Insertions ran lower in abundant cord blood beta clonotypes, though not in memory repertoires.

This clonotype was seen only a few times. The antigen remains undetermined. TCRdb independently ran MiXCR on the 5' RACE reads; one entry per CDR3 protein. The table has 250,000 or so distinct CDR3 sequences, approximately 7% seen once. The CDR3 runs to 13 residues. CDR1 is MNHEY and CDR2 is SMNVEV in the germline V gene (reference sequence). The V and J ends lost 5 bases and 9 bases respectively, with 14 bases between them. The same data also contributed to another study, on yellow fever vaccine responses in identical twins. That investigation notes: Vaccine T cell responses of twins reportedly seemed partly convergent and partly personalized.

The chain employs TRBV27 and TRBJ2-1, with D possibly matching TRBD2 (5 bases). The material sequenced was memory (CD45RO+) T cells sorted from blood. This receptor was obtained from a woman aged 18 to 35 in good health. The CDR3, as DNA: TGTGCCAGCAGTCCTGTGAGGGCCACTGAGCAGTTCTTC. It encodes CASSPVRATEQFF.